This TCR beta chain was found in a study of cytomegalovirus exposure and HLA in healthy donors. Findings and caveats of the study: Cytomegalovirus status was reportedly diagnosed by the classifier with high specificity and sensitivity.

The CDR3 is 14 residues long. Looked up from germline, CDR1 is SGHRS and CDR2 is YFSETQ. Trimming stripped 0 bases from V and 0 bases from J, with 7 bases between. Method: immunoSEQ multiplex PCR; TCRdb's copy keeps in-frame clones and lacks some. The data show about 200,000 clones, around 83% seen once. A note on this clone: Its antigen is currently unknown.

Specimen: PBMCs. The TCR originated in a woman in her 30s in good health and CMV-seropositive. This rearrangement joins TRBV5-1 to TRBJ2-7; D may be TRBD1 (5 bases). CDR3 nucleotides: TGCGCCAGCAGCTTGGTGACAGACTCCTACGAGCAGTACTTC. Protein: CASSLVTDSYEQYF.